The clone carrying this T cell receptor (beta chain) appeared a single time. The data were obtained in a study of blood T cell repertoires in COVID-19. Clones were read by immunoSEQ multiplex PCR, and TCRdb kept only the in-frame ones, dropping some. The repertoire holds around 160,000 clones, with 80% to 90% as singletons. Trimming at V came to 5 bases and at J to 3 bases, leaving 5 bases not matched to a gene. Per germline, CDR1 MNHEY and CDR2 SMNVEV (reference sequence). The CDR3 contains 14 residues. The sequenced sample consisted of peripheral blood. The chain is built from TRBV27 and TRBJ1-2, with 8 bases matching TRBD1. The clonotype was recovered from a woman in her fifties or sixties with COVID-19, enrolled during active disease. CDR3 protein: CASSATGVDYGYTF. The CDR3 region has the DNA TGTGCCAGCAGTGCGACAGGGGTGGACTATGGCTACACCTTC.